One and the same sample provided the 21 T cell receptor beta chains below, sequenced in a study of T cells in narcolepsy. Assay used: immunoSEQ multiplex PCR; TCRdb lists only in-frame clones, some missing. The sample lists over 20,000 clones, around 90% occurring once. The specimen was CD45RA- memory CD4+ T cells from PBMCs. The receptors derive from a human donor with narcolepsy.

The chain employs TRBV30 and TRBJ1-1, with D tentatively TRBD1 (5 bases). The CDR3 consists of 14 residues. The germline CDR1 and CDR2 sequences are GTSNPN and SVGIG (reference sequence). The V and J ends lost 3 bases and 8 bases respectively, with 19 bases between them. CDR3 sequence reads: CAWRGSGDPPEAFF. The CDR3 DNA reads as TGTGCCTGGAGGGGGTCGGGGGACCCTCCCGAAGCTTTCTTT.

The chain employs TRBV9 and TRBJ2-7; TRBD1 agrees at 9 bases. CDR1 SGDLS and CDR2 YYNGEE come from the germline V gene. This CDR3 comprises 14 residues. Trimming removed 3 bases from V and 6 bases from J; junction bases left unmatched: 7. CDR3 sequence reads: CASSAPGTGIEQYF. The CDR3 coding sequence is TGTGCCAGCAGCGCTCCCGGGACAGGGATCGAGCAGTACTTC. Based on the CDR3 plus reference TRBV9 and TRBJ2-7, the full variable domain is DSGVTQTPKHLITATGQRVTLRCSPRSGDLSVYWYQQSLDQGLQFLIQYYNGEERAKGNILERFSAQQFPDLHSELNLSSLELGDSALYFCASSAPGTGIEQYFGPGTRLTVT.

With regard to this clone: Other nucleotide sequences from this sample produce the same CDR3. CDR3 sequence: CASSDSSGGRPGELFF. The CDR3 DNA reads as TGTGCCAGCAGTGACTCATCAGGGGGGAGGCCCGGGGAGCTGTTTTTT. The genes are TRBV6-4 and TRBJ2-2; D is perhaps TRBD1 (7 bases). Per the germline V gene, CDR1 is MRHNA and CDR2 is SNTAGT. Trimming stripped 0 bases from V and 6 bases from J, with 14 bases between. The CDR3 covers 16 residues.

The J gene is TRBJ2-7, the V gene TRBV7-6; D remains unclear. V was shortened by 1 base and J by 1 base, with 8 bases between the two germline ends. Germline V gives CDR1 SGHVS, CDR2 FNYEAQ. The CDR3 sequence is 14 residues long. CDR3 nucleotide sequence: TGTGCCAGCAGCTTAGGTGACGGGTCCTACGAGCAGTACTTC. Translating it yields CASSLGDGSYEQYF.

This rearrangement joins TRBV7-9 to TRBJ2-2; no clear D gene. CDR3 length: 17 residues. V was pared by 1 base and J by 2 bases, with 14 bases between. Per germline, CDR1 SEHNR and CDR2 FQNEAQ (reference sequence). The CDR3: CASSLEGSFLNTGELFF. The CDR3 bases are TGTGCCAGCAGCTTAGAAGGGTCATTTCTTAACACCGGGGAGCTGTTTTTT.

The chain employs TRBV4-1 and TRBJ1-2, with 8 nucleotides matching TRBD1. V trimming: 0 bases; J trimming: 0 bases; junction bases outside the gene matches: 9. Per the germline V gene, CDR1 is MGHRA and CDR2 is YSYEKL. The CDR3 spans 18 residues. CDR3: CASSQEPSGQGANYGYTF. In nucleotides, the CDR3 is TGCGCCAGCAGCCAAGAACCTTCCGGACAGGGAGCTAACTATGGCTACACCTTC.

This sequence joins TRBV4-2 and TRBJ2-3; D gene unclear. Germline values: CDR1 LGHNA, CDR2 YNFKEQ. The CDR3 has 13 residues. V lost 0 bases and J 11 bases, leaving 12 bases between the germline ends. CDR3 nucleotides: TGTGCCAGCAGCCAAGATTCCCTTAGGGAGCAGTATTTT. Encoded protein: CASSQDSLREQYF.

The chain uses TRBV28 and TRBJ2-2; D tentatively fits TRBD1 or TRBD2 (5 bases each). This CDR3 has 14 residues. CDR1 MDHEN and CDR2 SYDVKM come from the germline V gene. V lost 3 bases to trimming and J lost 5 bases, with 10 bases between them. As DNA, the CDR3 is TGTGCCAGCAGTTTGGGGACGCGGACCGGGGAGCTGTTTTTT. This sequence encodes CASSLGTRTGELFF.

This chain links TRBV18 with TRBJ1-5; D is ambiguous. Germline V gene sequence: CDR1 KGHSH, CDR2 LQKENI. This CDR3 comprises 16 residues. The V end was cut by 3 bases, the J end by 0 bases, with 12 bases between. The CDR3 loop reads CASSPTAGNSNQPQHF. The DNA for the CDR3 is TGTGCCAGCTCACCTACGGCGGGGAATAGCAATCAGCCCCAGCATTTT. Complete variable domain (other parts from reference TRBV18 and TRBJ1-5): NAGVMQNPRHLVRRRGQEARLRCSPMKGHSHVYWYRQLPEEGLKFMVYLQKENIIDESGMPKERFSAEFPKEGPSILRIQQVVRGDSAAYFCASSPTAGNSNQPQHFGDGTRLSIL.

The V and J genes are TRBV7-6 and TRBJ2-5; D is perhaps TRBD1 (5 bases). V was clipped by 1 base and J by 2 bases, with 14 bases between them. This CDR3 has 16 residues. Germline CDR1 SGHVS, CDR2 FNYEAQ. DNA of the CDR3: TGTGCCAGCAGCTTAGGTCCTGGAGCAGGGCAAGAGACCCAGTACTTC. Protein product: CASSLGPGAGQETQYF.

The chain has TRBV7-8 and TRBJ2-3; 8 bases match TRBD1. With 6 bases clipped from V and 2 bases from J, the junction kept 7 bases outside the gene matches. In germline, CDR1 is SGHVS, CDR2 FQNEAQ. The CDR3 loop spans 15 amino acids. The CDR3 loop reads CASSQQGVHTDTQYF. CDR3 sequence (DNA): TGTGCCAGCAGTCAACAGGGGGTGCACACAGATACGCAGTATTTT.

V usage is TRBV29-1 and J usage is TRBJ2-5; weak D call: TRBD1 (6 bases). V dropped 4 bases and J dropped 1 base, with 10 bases sitting between them. The CDR3 has 13 amino acids. Germline CDR1 reads SQVTM; CDR2 reads ANQGSEA. In DNA form, the CDR3 reads TGCAGCGTTGGGGACACTTTCCAAGAGACCCAGTACTTC. The encoded protein is CSVGDTFQETQYF. Based on the CDR3 plus reference TRBV29-1 and TRBJ2-5, the full variable domain is SAVISQKPSRDICQRGTSLTIQCQVDSQVTMMFWYRQQPGQSLTLIATANQGSEATYESGFVIDKFPISRPNLTFSTLTVSNMSPEDSSIYLCSVGDTFQETQYFGPGTRLLVL.

The chain has TRBV5-6 and TRBJ2-3; D might be TRBD1 (6 bases). Germline V gene lookup returns CDR1 SGHDT and CDR2 YYEEEE. The CDR3 runs to 14 residues. Deletions cut 5 bases from V and 2 bases from J, with 12 bases between. CDR3 in DNA: TGTGCCAGCAGACAGGGAATTTTCACAGATACGCAGTATTTT. As protein: CASRQGIFTDTQYF.

The chain employs TRBV7-3 and TRBJ2-1; the D is unclear. The CDR3 sequence is 14 residues long. Trimming stripped 5 bases from V and 3 bases from J, with 11 bases between. CDR1 and CDR2 from the germline V gene are SGHTA and FQGTGA. The chain's CDR3 is CASSPHSGYNEQFF. The DNA of the CDR3 is TGTGCCAGCAGCCCCCACTCGGGCTACAATGAGCAGTTCTTC.

The genes are TRBV28 and TRBJ2-7; D is perhaps TRBD1 (7 bases). The CDR3 totals 14 residues. V lost 6 bases, J lost 3 bases, and 15 bases lay in between. Germline CDR1 reads MDHEN; CDR2 reads SYDVKM. CDR3 sequence (DNA): TGTGCCAGCAGGGGGCAGGGGGGAAACTACGAGCAGTACTTC. This translates into CASRGQGGNYEQYF.

The chain carries TRBV2 and TRBJ1-4; 7 bases match TRBD1. This CDR3 region has 13 residues. Germline CDR1 is SNHLY and CDR2 is FYNNEI. The J segment lost 13 bases and the V segment lost 10 bases, leaving 15 bases of the junction unmatched. CDR3: CATKGDSDFRLFF. The DNA of the CDR3 is TGTGCCACCAAGGGGGACAGCGATTTCAGACTGTTTTTT. Complete variable domain (other parts from reference TRBV2 and TRBJ1-4): EPEVTQTPSHQVTQMGQEVILRCVPISNHLYFYWYRQILGQKVEFLVSFYNNEISEKSEIFDDQFSVERPDGSNFTLKIRSTKLEDSAMYFCATKGDSDFRLFFGSGTQLSVL.

The gene calls are TRBV19 and TRBJ1-5, with TRBD1 matching 7 bases. With 10 bases clipped from V and 0 bases from J, the junction kept 12 bases outside the gene matches. The CDR3 runs to 16 residues. Germline V gene lookup returns CDR1 LNHDA and CDR2 SQIVND (reference sequence). CDR3 sequence reads: CATLDRAIYSNQPQHF. The CDR3 DNA sequence: TGTGCCACCTTAGACAGGGCCATTTATAGCAATCAGCCCCAGCATTTT.

The rearrangement uses TRBV7-3 and TRBJ2-1; D gene unclear. The V end lost 1 base, the J end lost 5 bases, and 9 bases lay between the germline ends. CDR1 SGHTA and CDR2 FQGTGA come from the germline V gene. The CDR3 is made up of 14 amino acids. This CDR3 reads CASSLKGYDNEQFF. In nucleotides, the CDR3 is TGTGCCAGCAGCTTAAAGGGCTATGACAATGAGCAGTTCTTC.

The chain joins TRBV13 to TRBJ2-2; maybe TRBD2 (6 bases). Trimming stripped 5 bases from V and 3 bases from J, with 10 bases between. Germline lookup yields CDR1 PRHDT and CDR2 FYEKMQ (reference sequence). There are 14 residues in the CDR3. CDR3 coding DNA: TGTGCCAGCAGCCCGTGGGGGGACACCGGGGAGCTGTTTTTT. Encoded protein: CASSPWGDTGELFF.

The chain combines TRBV14 with TRBJ2-1, with 10 bases aligning to TRBD2. V trimming: 0 bases; J trimming: 2 bases; junction bases outside the gene matches: 7. Germline lookup yields CDR1 SGHDN and CDR2 FVKESK. The CDR3 extends over 18 amino acids. CDR3: CASSQELRSGRAYNEQFF. In DNA, the CDR3 is TGTGCCAGCAGCCAAGAACTACGCAGCGGGAGGGCCTACAATGAGCAGTTCTTC.

The V gene is TRBV6-6, the J gene TRBJ1-1; the D is unclear. This CDR3 spans 13 amino acids. Trimming took off 0 bases at V and 8 bases at J, with 10 bases between the two ends. Germline V gives CDR1 MNHNY, CDR2 SVGAGI (reference sequence). The CDR3 nucleotides are TGTGCCAGCAGTTACTCGAGCAGAACCGAAGCTTTCTTT. Translating gives CASSYSSRTEAFF.